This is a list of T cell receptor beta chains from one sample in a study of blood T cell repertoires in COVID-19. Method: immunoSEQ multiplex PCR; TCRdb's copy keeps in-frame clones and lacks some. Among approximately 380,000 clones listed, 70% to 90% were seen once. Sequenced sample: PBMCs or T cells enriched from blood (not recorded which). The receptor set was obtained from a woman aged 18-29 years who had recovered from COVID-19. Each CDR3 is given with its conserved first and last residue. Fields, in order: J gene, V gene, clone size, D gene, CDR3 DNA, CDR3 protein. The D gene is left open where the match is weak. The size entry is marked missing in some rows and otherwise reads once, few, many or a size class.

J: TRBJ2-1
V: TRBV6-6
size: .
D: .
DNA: TGTGCCAGCAGTTACCCTGACAGTCTGAATGAGCAGTTCTTC
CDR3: CASSYPDSLNEQFF

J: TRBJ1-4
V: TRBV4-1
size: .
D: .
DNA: TGCGCCAGCAGCCAAGGGCTTAATGAAAAACTGTTTTTT
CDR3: CASSQGLNEKLFF

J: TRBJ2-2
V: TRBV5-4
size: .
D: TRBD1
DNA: TGTGCCAGCAGCCCTAGACAGGGGAACACCGGGGAGCTGTTTTTT
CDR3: CASSPRQGNTGELFF

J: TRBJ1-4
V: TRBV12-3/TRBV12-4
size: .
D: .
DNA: TGTGCCAGCTTCGGGACACCTAATGAAAAACTGTTTTTT
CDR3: CASFGTPNEKLFF

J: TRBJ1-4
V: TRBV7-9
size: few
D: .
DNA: TGTGCCAGCAGCTTAGCGCTATCGAGAACCCCTAATGAAAAACTGTTTTTT
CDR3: CASSLALSRTPNEKLFF

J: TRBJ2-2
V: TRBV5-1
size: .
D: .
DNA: TGCGCCAGAGGGGTTGAGTGGGAACGGGACACCGGGGAGCTGTTTTTT
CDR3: CARGVEWERDTGELFF

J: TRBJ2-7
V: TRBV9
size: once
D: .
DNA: TGTGCCAGCAGCGACAGCTCCTACGAGCAGTACTTC
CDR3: CASSDSSYEQYF

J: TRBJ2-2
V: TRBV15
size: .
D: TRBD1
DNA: TGTGCCACCAGCAGAGATCGGCCAGGGGGCACCGGGGAGCTGTTTTTT
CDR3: CATSRDRPGGTGELFF

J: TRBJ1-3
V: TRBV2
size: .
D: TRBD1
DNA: TGTGCCAGCAGTGTAGGGACAGTTTACTCTGGAAACACCATATATTTT
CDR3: CASSVGTVYSGNTIYF

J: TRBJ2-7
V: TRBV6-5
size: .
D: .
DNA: TGTGCCAGCAGTTACTCGTACAGGGCGCGCGAGGAGCAGTACTTC
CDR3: CASSYSYRAREEQYF

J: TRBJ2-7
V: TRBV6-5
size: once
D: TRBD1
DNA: TGTGCCAGCAGTTTCCGAATTGACAGGGTCTCCTACGAGCAGTACTTC
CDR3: CASSFRIDRVSYEQYF

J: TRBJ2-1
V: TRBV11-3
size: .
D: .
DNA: TGTGCCAGCAGCTTAAGCGGAACCAATGAGCAGTTCTTC
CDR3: CASSLSGTNEQFF

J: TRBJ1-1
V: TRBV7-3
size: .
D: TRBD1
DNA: TGTGCCAGCAGCTTGGGACAGGGGGCAGATGAAGCTTTCTTT
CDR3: CASSLGQGADEAFF

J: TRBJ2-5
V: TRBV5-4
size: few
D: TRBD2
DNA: TGTGCCAGCAGCTTGGCTTGGCGGGGGGGCTCAGAGACCCAGTACTTC
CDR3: CASSLAWRGGSETQYF

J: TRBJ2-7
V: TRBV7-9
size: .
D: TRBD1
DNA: TGTGCCAGCAGCTTAGAGGACAGGGGGCGCCCCTACGAGCAGTACTTC
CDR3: CASSLEDRGRPYEQYF

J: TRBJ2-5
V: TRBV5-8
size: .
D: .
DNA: TGTGCCAGCCCTACGGTTCTAGGCCAAGAGACCCAGTACTTC
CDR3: CASPTVLGQETQYF

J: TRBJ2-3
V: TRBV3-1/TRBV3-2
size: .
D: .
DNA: TGTGCCAGCAGCCATCACCGACAGGGGCGGGGGGATACGCAGTATTTT
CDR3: CASSHHRQGRGDTQYF

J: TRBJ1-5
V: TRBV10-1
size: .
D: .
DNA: TGCGCCAGCAGTCCAGGGAGCAATCAGCCCCAGCATTTT
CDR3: CASSPGSNQPQHF

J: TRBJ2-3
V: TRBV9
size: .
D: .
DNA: TGTGCCAGCAGCCCAAACTCAGGGGGCGGGGGTCGCACAGATACGCAGTATTTT
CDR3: CASSPNSGGGGRTDTQYF

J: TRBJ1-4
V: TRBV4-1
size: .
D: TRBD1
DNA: TGCGCCAGCAGCCAAGATGTGGGCAGGGGGCCGGCTAATGAAAAACTGTTTTTT
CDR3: CASSQDVGRGPANEKLFF

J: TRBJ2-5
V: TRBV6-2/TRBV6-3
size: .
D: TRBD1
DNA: TGTGCCAGCAGTGCGATCGGGCAGGGGGTAGAGACCCAGTACTTC
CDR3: CASSAIGQGVETQYF

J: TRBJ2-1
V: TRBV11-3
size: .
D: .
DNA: TGTGCCAGCAGCTCGGCGGGGAGCTCCTACAATGAGCAGTTCTTC
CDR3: CASSSAGSSYNEQFF

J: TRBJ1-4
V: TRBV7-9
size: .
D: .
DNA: TGTGCCAGCAGCTTGATGGCCGAAAAACTGTTTTTT
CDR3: CASSLMAEKLFF

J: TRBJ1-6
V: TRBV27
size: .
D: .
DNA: TGTGCCAGCAGTTTATCTTCGACAGGCTATAATTCACCCCTCCACTTT
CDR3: CASSLSSTGYNSPLHF

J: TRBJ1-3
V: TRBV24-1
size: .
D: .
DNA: TGTGCCACCAGAGGGGTTGGAAACACCATATATTTT
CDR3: CATRGVGNTIYF

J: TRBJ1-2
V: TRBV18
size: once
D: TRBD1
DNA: TGTGCCAGCTCAAACTCTGGACAGGGCTATGGCTACACCTTC
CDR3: CASSNSGQGYGYTF

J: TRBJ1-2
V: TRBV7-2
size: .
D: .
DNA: TGTGCCAGCAGCTTAGCCATTGCGGCGACCTATGGCTACACCTTC
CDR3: CASSLAIAATYGYTF

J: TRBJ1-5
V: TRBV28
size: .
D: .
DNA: TGTGCCAGCAGTTTCAGGGTAAATCAGCCCCAGCATTTT
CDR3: CASSFRVNQPQHF

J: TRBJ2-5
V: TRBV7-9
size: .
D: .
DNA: TGTGCCAGCAGCCCTAACCAAGAGACCCAGTACTTC
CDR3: CASSPNQETQYF

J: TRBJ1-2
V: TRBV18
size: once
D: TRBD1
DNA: TGTGCCAGCTCACCTGACAGGGTGGGCTATGGCTACACCTTC
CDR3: CASSPDRVGYGYTF

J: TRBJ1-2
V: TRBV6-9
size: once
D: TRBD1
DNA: TGTGCCAGCAGTTATCAGGACAGGGGGTCTAGGTACTGTGGCTACACCTTC
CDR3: CASSYQDRGSRYCGYTF

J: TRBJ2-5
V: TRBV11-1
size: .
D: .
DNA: TGTGCCAGCAGCTTAGATGGGGCTCGGGAGACCCAGTACTTC
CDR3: CASSLDGARETQYF

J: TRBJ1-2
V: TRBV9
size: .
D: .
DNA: TGTGCCAGCAGCCTCGGGGGAGCTAACTATGGCTACACCTTC
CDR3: CASSLGGANYGYTF

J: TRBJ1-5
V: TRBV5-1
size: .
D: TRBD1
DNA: TGCGCCAGCAGCTTGGGCAGGGGGCTTGATCAGCCCCAGCATTTT
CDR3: CASSLGRGLDQPQHF

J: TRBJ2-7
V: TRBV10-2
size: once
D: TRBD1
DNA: TGCGCCAGTGGAACCCGGACAGGGGGCGAGCAGTACTTC
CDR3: CASGTRTGGEQYF

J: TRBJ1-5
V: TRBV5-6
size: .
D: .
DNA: TGTGCCAGCAGCTTCGGAGCCGCGAGCAATCAGCCCCAGCATTTT
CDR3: CASSFGAASNQPQHF

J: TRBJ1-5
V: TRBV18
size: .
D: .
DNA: TGTGCCAGCTCACCAAAAGTGCTTGGAGGCAATCAGCCCCAGCATTTT
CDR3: CASSPKVLGGNQPQHF

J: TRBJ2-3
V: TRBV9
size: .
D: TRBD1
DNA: TGTGCCAGCACCAAGGACAGGTACACAGATACGCAGTATTTT
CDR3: CASTKDRYTDTQYF

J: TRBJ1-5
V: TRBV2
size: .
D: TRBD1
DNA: TGTGCCAGTGGGACAGGGGATCAGCCCCAGCATTTT
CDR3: CASGTGDQPQHF

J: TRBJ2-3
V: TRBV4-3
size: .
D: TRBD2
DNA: TGCGCCAGCAGCCACGAAACTAGCGGGGGGCCTGATACGCAGTATTTT
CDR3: CASSHETSGGPDTQYF

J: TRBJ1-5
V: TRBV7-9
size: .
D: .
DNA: TGTGCCAGCAGCTTCCTAGGGGGAACGGGGCTCGACCATCAGCCCCAGCATTTT
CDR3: CASSFLGGTGLDHQPQHF

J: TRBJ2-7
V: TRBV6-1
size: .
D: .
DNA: TGTGCCAGCAGTGACCTGAACCTCGGACAGACAGTTTACGAGCAGTACTTC
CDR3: CASSDLNLGQTVYEQYF

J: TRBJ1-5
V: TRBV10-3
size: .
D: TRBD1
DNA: TGTGCCGCGACAGGGGCTAGCAATCAGCCCCAGCATTTT
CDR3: CAATGASNQPQHF

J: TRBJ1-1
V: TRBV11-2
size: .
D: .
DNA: TGTGCCAGCAGCAAAAGACGGGAGAACACTGAAGCTTTCTTT
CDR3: CASSKRRENTEAFF

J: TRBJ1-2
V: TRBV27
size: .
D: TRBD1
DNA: TGTGCCAGCAGTACCCTGGACAGGAATGGGTTGAGGTATGGCTACACCTTC
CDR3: CASSTLDRNGLRYGYTF

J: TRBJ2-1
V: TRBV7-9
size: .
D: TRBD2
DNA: TGTGCCAGCAGCCCTGGACTAGGCTCCTACAATGAGCAGTTCTTC
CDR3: CASSPGLGSYNEQFF

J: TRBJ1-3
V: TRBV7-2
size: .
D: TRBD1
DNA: TGTGCCAGCAGAGTTGAAGGACAGGCTGGAAACACCATATATTTT
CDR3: CASRVEGQAGNTIYF

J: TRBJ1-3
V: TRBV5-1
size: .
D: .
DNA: TGCGCCAGCAGCCCTTGGGGAGGGGTACGTGGAAACACCATATATTTT
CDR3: CASSPWGGVRGNTIYF

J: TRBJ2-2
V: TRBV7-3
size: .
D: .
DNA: TGTGCCAGCAGCTTAAGCGCGGGTACGACCGGGGAGCTGTTTTTT
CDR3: CASSLSAGTTGELFF

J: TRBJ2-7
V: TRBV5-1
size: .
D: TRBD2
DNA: TGCGCCAGCAGCCCTGCGGGGGGGACCTACGAGCAGTACTTC
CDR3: CASSPAGGTYEQYF

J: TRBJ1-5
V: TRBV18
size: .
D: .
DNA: TGTGCCAGCTCACCTAGTAATCAGCCCCAGCATTTT
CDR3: CASSPSNQPQHF

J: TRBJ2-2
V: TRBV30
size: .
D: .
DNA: TGTGCCTGGAGCCGGGGGATAGTGATCGGGGAGCTGTTTTTT
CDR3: CAWSRGIVIGELFF

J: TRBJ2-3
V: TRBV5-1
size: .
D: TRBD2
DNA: TGCGCCAGCAGCTTGGCTAGCGGGGGCGCAGATACGCAGTATTTT
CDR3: CASSLASGGADTQYF

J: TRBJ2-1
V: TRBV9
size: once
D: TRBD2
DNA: TGTGCCAGCAGCCCCCGAGCTGGCGGGGGGCTTCGGCGTGAGCAGTTCTTC
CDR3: CASSPRAGGGLRREQFF

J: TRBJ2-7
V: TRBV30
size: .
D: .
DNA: TGTGCCTGGAGTGCCTATTCCTACGAGCAGTACTTC
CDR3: CAWSAYSYEQYF